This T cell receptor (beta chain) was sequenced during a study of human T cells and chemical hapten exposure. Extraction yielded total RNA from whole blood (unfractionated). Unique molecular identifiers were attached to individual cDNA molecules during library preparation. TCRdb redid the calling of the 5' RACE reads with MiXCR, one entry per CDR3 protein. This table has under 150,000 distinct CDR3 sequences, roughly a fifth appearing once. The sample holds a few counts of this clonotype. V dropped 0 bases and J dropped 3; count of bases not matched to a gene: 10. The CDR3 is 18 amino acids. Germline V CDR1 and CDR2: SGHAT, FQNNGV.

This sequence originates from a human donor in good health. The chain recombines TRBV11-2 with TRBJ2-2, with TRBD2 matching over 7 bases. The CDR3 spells CASSLDWVAGADTGELFF. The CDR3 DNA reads TGTGCCAGCAGCTTAGATTGGGTCGCGGGAGCGGACACCGGGGAGCTGTTTTTT.